This passage covers 17 T cell receptor beta chains from one sample sequenced in a study of T cells in Graves' hyperthyroidism and ophthalmopathy. Amplified regions were TCR beta CDR3 sequences from RNA transcripts. TCR CDR3 regions were first amplified by RT-PCR with HTBI primers. A single record per CDR3 protein comes from TCRdb applying MiXCR to the multiplex PCR reads. The data hold almost 600,000 distinct CDR3 sequences, with 14% observed a single time. The specimen sequenced was blood. The receptor source for this set is a woman aged 25 to 39 with Graves' hyperthyroidism that later progressed to Graves' ophthalmopathy.

The chain combines TRBV7-3 with TRBJ2-2, with D perhaps matching TRBD2 (6 bases). Trimming left V 5 bases short and J 1 base short, with 14 bases between. The CDR3 loop spans 16 amino acids. Germline V lookup: CDR1 SGHTA, CDR2 FQGTGA. CDR3 DNA sequence: TGTGCCAGCAGCCCAACCGGGACTTTGAACACCGGGGAGCTGTTTTTT. Encoded protein: CASSPTGTLNTGELFF.

A note on this clonotype: It may be a read error: a sequence one base away is much more abundant. The chain is built from TRBV28 and TRBJ1-6; TRBD1 might be the D (6 bases). Per the germline V gene, CDR1 is MDHEN and CDR2 is SYDVKM. The CDR3 is made up of 14 amino acids. The CDR3 spells CASRFPTEGTTLHF. The CDR3 DNA follows: TGTGCCAGCCGTTTCCCGACCGAGGGGACAACCCTCCACTTT.

The sample holds a few counts of this clonotype. This chain joins TRBV20-1 and TRBJ2-1; 12 bases map to TRBD1. V shed 4 bases and J 6 bases; nucleotides not matched to a gene: 4. CDR3 size: 14 residues. Per the germline V gene, CDR1 is DFQATT and CDR2 is SNEGSKA (reference sequence). DNA for the CDR3: TGCAGTGCTAAGGGACAGGGGGCCATCAATGAGCAGTTCTTC. Encoded protein: CSAKGQGAINEQFF.

This clonotype was counted at least ten times. The chain couples TRBV19 to TRBJ1-1; 8 bases map to TRBD1. Germline loops: CDR1 LNHDA, CDR2 SQIVND (reference sequence). V lost 3 bases and J lost 4; bases outside the gene matches: 7. This CDR3 has 15 amino acids. The CDR3 region has the DNA TGTGCCAGTAGTATTACAGGGGGAAGCGGCACTGAAGCTTTCTTT. Translated, it gives CASSITGGSGTEAFF.

This clonotype appeared a few times. The genes are TRBV28 and TRBJ1-2; TRBD1 aligns across 7 bases. After removal of 3 bases from V and 7 bases from J, the junction contained 2 bases not matched to a gene. The CDR3 runs to 12 residues. Germline V gene lookup returns CDR1 MDHEN and CDR2 SYDVKM. DNA of the CDR3: TGTGCCAGCAGTTTGGGACAGTTTGGCTACACCTTC. Translating gives CASSLGQFGYTF.

This clonotype was seen more than once but under ten times. The chain links TRBV20-1 to TRBJ2-7, with 8 bases matching TRBD1. The CDR3 is 16 amino acids. Germline V gene lookup returns CDR1 DFQATT and CDR2 SNEGSKA (reference sequence). Trimming at V came to 0 bases and at J to 5 bases, leaving 12 bases not matched to a gene. As DNA, the CDR3 is TGCAGTGCTAGAGATCTTACCGGGACAGGCGGCGACGAGCAGTACTTC. It encodes CSARDLTGTGGDEQYF.

The chain carries TRBV4-1 and TRBJ2-4, with D unresolved. V gave up 1 base and J gave up 0 bases, with 19 bases separating them. CDR1 MGHRA and CDR2 YSYEKL come from the germline V gene. CDR3 length: 19 residues. The chain's CDR3 is CASSQVGTERRLAKNIQYF. CDR3 bases: TGCGCCAGCAGCCAAGTTGGTACAGAGCGACGTTTAGCCAAAAACATTCAGTACTTC.

This clonotype was counted at least ten times. The genes are TRBV19 and TRBJ1-5; no definite D call. Germline CDR1 LNHDA, CDR2 SQIVND (reference sequence). V gave up 0 bases and J gave up 0 bases, with 15 bases separating them. This CDR3 comprises 18 residues. The CDR3 region is CASSIDPRDPYSNQPQHF. The CDR3 DNA reads TGTGCCAGTAGTATAGATCCTAGGGATCCATATAGCAATCAGCCCCAGCATTTT.

This clonotype appeared many times. J is TRBJ1-6 and V is TRBV2; D gene uncertain. Deletions cut 3 bases from V and 9 bases from J, with 3 bases between. Looked up from germline, CDR1 is SNHLY and CDR2 is FYNNEI. This CDR3 contains 11 residues. The CDR3 sequence: CASSDVSPLHF. The CDR3 bases are TGTGCCAGCAGTGACGTTTCACCCCTCCACTTT.

About this clonotype: Given a much more abundant clone one base away, this may be a read error. V usage is TRBV7-8 and J usage is TRBJ2-3; the D gene is possibly TRBD1 (6 bases). There are 16 residues in the CDR3. CDR1 is SGHVS, CDR2 FQNEAQ, per germline. The V and J ends lost 5 bases and 3 bases respectively, with 18 bases between them. The CDR3 DNA is TGTGCCAGCAGCCTTAGAGGGGGAGCGATGACAGATACGCAGTATTTT. Encoded protein: CASSLRGGAMTDTQYF. Full variable domain (outside the CDR3, taken from reference TRBV7-8 and TRBJ2-3): GAGVSQSPRYKVAKRGQDVALRCDPISGHVSLFWYQQALGQGPEFLTYFQNEAQLDKSGLPSDRFFAERPEGSVSTLKIQRTQQEDSAVYLCASSLRGGAMTDTQYFGPGTRLTVL.

Ten or more counts support this clonotype. V and J are TRBV20-1 and TRBJ2-1; D perhaps matches TRBD2 (6 bases). Trimming took 3 bases from V and 8 from J, leaving 11 bases between them. The CDR3 sequence is 12 residues long. The germline CDR1 and CDR2 sequences are DFQATT and SNEGSKA (reference sequence). CDR3 DNA sequence: TGCAGTGCTAGTAAAACGGGGGATGAGCAGTTCTTC. It codes for CSASKTGDEQFF.

This clonotype was seen many times. The chain joins TRBV2 to TRBJ1-2; unclear D gene. The germline V and J ends were trimmed by 1 base and 5 bases, with 8 bases remaining between them. CDR1 and CDR2 (germline): SNHLY, FYNNEI. The CDR3 totals 13 residues. CDR3 nucleotides: TGTGCCAGCAGTGAAGGGAGGAGTTATGGCTACACCTTC. Its translation: CASSEGRSYGYTF.

As concerns this clonotype: Given a much more abundant clone one base away, this may be a read error. The V and J genes are TRBV30 and TRBJ1-3, with D hard to call. CDR1 and CDR2 from the germline V gene are GTSNPN and SVGIG (reference sequence). CDR3 length: 15 residues. CDR3 residues: CARSVGVSDGNTIYF. DNA for the CDR3: TGTGCCCGGAGTGTAGGTGTTTCGGATGGAAACACCATATATTTT.

V and J are TRBV11-2 and TRBJ2-2; a possible D gene is TRBD1 (6 bases). With 0 bases removed from V and 6 bases from J, the gap between germline ends came to 14 bases. The CDR3 consists of 16 residues. The germline V gene encodes CDR1 SGHAT and CDR2 FQNNGV. In nucleotides, the CDR3 is TGTGCCAGCAGCTTAGATCTGCAGGGGTGGTCCGGGGAGCTGTTTTTT. Protein product: CASSLDLQGWSGELFF.

This clonotype was detected many times. The genes are TRBV12-3 or TRBV12-4 and TRBJ2-2; D not resolved. The ends were cut back, 6 bases at V and 2 bases at J, with 7 bases in the middle. CDR3 length equals 13 residues. As DNA, the CDR3 is TGTGCCAGCAGCCCTGATAACACCGGGGAGCTGTTTTTT. This translates into CASSPDNTGELFF.

In its sample, this clonotype was seen many times. The V call is TRBV15, the J call TRBJ2-1; 7 nucleotides line up with TRBD2. CDR3 length equals 14 residues. Germline V gene lookup returns CDR1 LNHNV and CDR2 YYDKDF (reference sequence). The J segment lost 7 bases and the V segment lost 1 base, leaving 4 bases of the junction unmatched. The CDR3 region has the DNA TGTGCCACCAGCAGAGGGACTAGATGGAATGAGCAGTTCTTC. Translation: CATSRGTRWNEQFF. Full variable domain (missing parts from reference TRBV15 and TRBJ2-1): DAMVIQNPRYQVTQFGKPVTLSCSQTLNHNVMYWYQQKSSQAPKLLFHYYDKDFNNEADTPDNFQSRRPNTSFCFLDIRSPGLGDTAMYLCATSRGTRWNEQFFGPGTRLTVL.

In regard to this clonotype: The junction shows a germline mismatch at one end, possibly a read error. The gene calls are TRBV28 and TRBJ1-4; maybe TRBD1 (6 bases). The germline gives CDR1 MDHEN, CDR2 SYDVKM. This CDR3 has 15 residues. CDR3 sequence: CACSGSVGGSEKLFF. The CDR3 bases are TGTGCCTGCAGTGGATCTGTAGGGGGTAGTGAAAAACTGTTTTTT. Filled out from reference TRBV28 and TRBJ1-4, the complete variable domain reads DVKVTQSSRYLVKRTGEKVFLECVQDMDHENMFWYRQDPGLGLRLIYFSYDVKMKEKGDIPEGYSVSREKKERFSLILESASTNQTSMYLCACSGSVGGSEKLFFGSGTQLSVL.